This passage covers 30 T cell receptor beta chains from one sample sequenced in a study of identical twins. TCRdb passed the 5' RACE reads through MiXCR, listing each CDR3 protein once. Altogether 700,000 or so distinct CDR3 sequences are present, around 20% being singletons, with the ten largest covering approximately 4.3%. These data also featured in a second study, about T cells expressing NK-cell markers.

The sequencing input was PBMCs. These receptors were taken from a woman younger than 35 in good health.

The J gene is TRBJ1-4, the V gene TRBV6-1; D possibly corresponds to TRBD1 (6 bases). Germline V gene data show CDR1 as MNHNS and CDR2 as SASEGT. The CDR3 totals 15 residues. Between the trimmed V and J ends, which lost 6 bases and 7 bases, there was a span of 18 bases. The CDR3 reads CASRRISDRSEKLFF. CDR3 in DNA: TGTGCCAGCAGACGTATTTCGGACAGATCTGAAAAACTGTTTTTT.

The rearrangement joins TRBV5-5 to TRBJ2-1; 7 nucleotides match TRBD2. Germline loops: CDR1 SGHKS, CDR2 YYEKEE (reference sequence). The CDR3 totals 15 residues. Trimming removed 3 bases from V and 5 bases from J; junction bases left unmatched: 8. CDR3 amino acids: CASSWTIGGDNEQFF. DNA for the CDR3: TGTGCCAGCAGCTGGACCATTGGGGGGGACAATGAGCAGTTCTTC.

This clonotype has a handful of counts. The chain uses TRBV12-3 or TRBV12-4 and TRBJ2-3, with D perhaps given as TRBD1 or TRBD2 (6 bases each). V was trimmed by 7 bases and J by 0 bases, leaving 17 bases between them. The CDR3 contains 16 residues. The CDR3 region has the DNA TGTGCCAGCACCTCGCAACGGGGGCCTAGCACAGATACGCAGTATTTT. It encodes CASTSQRGPSTDTQYF.

The chain joins TRBV25-1 to TRBJ2-3; D is perhaps TRBD2 (6 bases). The CDR3 is 16 residues long. Trimming took off 3 bases at V and 0 bases at J, with 13 bases between the two ends. Germline V gene sequence: CDR1 MGHDK, CDR2 SYGVNS. CDR3 in DNA: TGTGCCAGCAGTGAGGCCAGCGGGCGGAGCACAGATACGCAGTATTTT. Amino acid sequence: CASSEASGRSTDTQYF.

Ten or more counts support this clonotype. This CDR3 is CASRMTGGNQPQHF. The CDR3 nucleotides are TGTGCCAGCAGGATGACAGGGGGTAATCAGCCCCAGCATTTT. This chain links TRBV27 with TRBJ1-5; 9 bases match TRBD1. Per the germline V gene, CDR1 is MNHEY and CDR2 is SMNVEV (reference sequence). This CDR3 is built from 14 residues. V was pared by 6 bases and J by 4 bases, with 4 bases of the junction left unmatched.

The CDR3 here is CASSLVGTQNTEAFF. The DNA of the CDR3 is TGCGCCAGCAGCTTGGTGGGGACACAGAACACTGAAGCTTTCTTT. This chain uses TRBV5-1 with TRBJ1-1; D perhaps matches TRBD1 (6 bases). The CDR3 extends over 15 amino acids. CDR1 and CDR2 from the germline V gene are SGHRS and YFSETQ. V lost 0 bases to trimming and J lost 1 base, with 10 bases between them.

At least ten counts were recorded for this clonotype. The V call is TRBV5-5, the J call TRBJ2-2, with TRBD2 matching over 9 bases. Trimming cost V 0 bases and J 4 bases; bases outside gene matches: 7. In germline, CDR1 is SGHKS, CDR2 YYEKEE (reference sequence). This CDR3 is built from 17 residues. CDR3 loop: CASSLALAGGLTGELFF. CDR3 DNA sequence: TGTGCCAGCAGCTTGGCACTAGCGGGCGGCCTCACCGGGGAGCTGTTTTTT.

This clonotype has a handful of counts. This chain links TRBV6-1 with TRBJ2-7, with D possibly matching TRBD2 (5 bases). V lost 2 bases to trimming and J lost 5 bases, with 16 bases between them. CDR1 and CDR2 (germline): MNHNS, SASEGT. This CDR3 is 15 amino acids long. As DNA, the CDR3 is TGTGCCAGCAGTGAAAATCCCCCCCACGGGGACGAGCAGTACTTC. Its translation: CASSENPPHGDEQYF.

The rearrangement uses TRBV20-1 and TRBJ2-1; D perhaps matches TRBD1 (6 bases). Trimming pared 6 bases from V and 2 bases from J, leaving 14 bases between. This CDR3 comprises 14 residues. CDR1 and CDR2 (germline): DFQATT, SNEGSKA (reference sequence). CDR3 sequence: CSAKGHKTYNEQFF. The CDR3 DNA follows: TGCAGTGCGAAGGGACACAAAACCTACAATGAGCAGTTCTTC.

This clonotype was seen many times. This rearrangement joins TRBV10-3 to TRBJ2-3, with 10 bases lining up with TRBD2. The length of the CDR3 is 16 residues. CDR1 and CDR2 from the germline V gene are ENHRY and SYGVKD. Trimming removed 7 bases from V and 3 bases from J; junction bases left unmatched: 10. CDR3 DNA sequence: TGTGCCATCAAGGTAGCTAGCGGGGGAGCAACAGATACGCAGTATTTT. Encoded protein: CAIKVASGGATDTQYF.

The chain combines TRBV4-2 with TRBJ2-1; TRBD2 matches at 14 bases. The CDR3 covers 18 residues. Germline loops: CDR1 LGHNA, CDR2 YNFKEQ. The junction had 6 bases not matched to a gene; V was cut back by 4 bases and J by 1 base. CDR3 residues: CASSPGTSGGGSYNEQFF. Written as DNA, the CDR3 is TGTGCCAGCAGCCCTGGGACTAGCGGGGGAGGGTCCTACAATGAGCAGTTCTTC.

This clonotype has at least ten counts. This rearrangement joins TRBV11-2 to TRBJ2-7; 9 nucleotides align to TRBD2. The germline V gene has CDR1 SGHAT and CDR2 FQNNGV. The V gene end was trimmed by 0 bases and the J gene end by 3 bases; junction bases not matched to a gene: 9. The CDR3 spans 17 residues. The CDR3 spells CASSLDWTSVTYYEQYF. The DNA for the CDR3 is TGTGCCAGCAGCTTAGACTGGACTAGCGTGACATACTACGAGCAGTACTTC.

The rearrangement joins TRBV10-3 to TRBJ2-5, with 8 bases that match TRBD2. The CDR3 is 15 residues long. Germline CDR1 is ENHRY and CDR2 is SYGVKD. With V trimmed by 7 bases and J by 2 bases, 9 bases remained unmatched. The CDR3 spells CAIKGERELQETQYF. CDR3 in DNA: TGTGCCATCAAGGGCGAGCGGGAGTTACAAGAGACCCAGTACTTC.

The chain has TRBV10-3 and TRBJ1-4; D gene unclear. The V end was cut by 6 bases, the J end by 5 bases, with 10 bases between. The length of the CDR3 is 13 residues. Germline lookup yields CDR1 ENHRY and CDR2 SYGVKD. The CDR3 loop is CAIRADLNEKLFF. The CDR3 DNA sequence: TGTGCCATCAGGGCCGACCTGAATGAAAAACTGTTTTTT.

This clonotype was observed a single time. The chain uses TRBV20-1 and TRBJ2-3; 8 bases fit TRBD2. The V segment lost 3 bases and the J segment 0 bases; nucleotides outside the gene matches: 11. This CDR3 contains 17 residues. Germline V gives CDR1 DFQATT, CDR2 SNEGSKA (reference sequence). CDR3 nucleotides: TGCAGTGCTAGGAGGAGGAGCGGGGGCCTTAGCACAGATACGCAGTATTTT. Protein: CSARRRSGGLSTDTQYF.

This clonotype appeared once. The V gene is TRBV12-3 or TRBV12-4, the J gene TRBJ1-2; D unclear. This CDR3 contains 13 residues. V gave up 4 bases and J gave up 4 bases, with 10 bases separating them. The CDR3 is CASSSSGIYGYTF. CDR3 sequence (DNA): TGTGCCAGCAGTTCCTCGGGGATCTATGGCTACACCTTC.

The chain recombines TRBV6-1 with TRBJ1-1; the D is unclear. The V end was cut by 0 bases, the J end by 4 bases, with 9 bases between. In germline, CDR1 is MNHNS, CDR2 SASEGT. The CDR3 sequence is 14 residues long. CDR3 sequence reads: CASSEALRGTEAFF. CDR3 sequence (DNA): TGTGCCAGCAGTGAAGCGCTCCGTGGCACTGAAGCTTTCTTT.

This chain links TRBV20-1 with TRBJ1-2; a possible D gene is TRBD1 (5 bases). CDR1 and CDR2 (germline): DFQATT, SNEGSKA (reference sequence). This CDR3 contains 13 residues. The ends were cut back, 5 bases at V and 5 bases at J, with 15 bases in the middle. CDR3 bases: TGCAGTGCTCTTGACAGCGCTGTGTATGGCTACACCTTC. As protein: CSALDSAVYGYTF.

This clonotype has at least ten counts. The genes are TRBV10-3 and TRBJ2-1; D might be TRBD2 (6 bases). The CDR3 runs to 16 residues. In germline, CDR1 is ENHRY, CDR2 SYGVKD. The V gene lost 3 bases and the J gene lost 1 base, with 13 bases spanning the gap. In DNA form, the CDR3 reads TGTGCCATCAGTGATCATTCTGCGGGATCCTACAATGAGCAGTTCTTC. As protein: CAISDHSAGSYNEQFF.

This clonotype was picked up a small number of times. The V call is TRBV2, the J call TRBJ2-7; 7 bases are shared with TRBD1. The CDR3 has 14 residues. V trimming: 5 bases; J trimming: 0 bases; junction bases outside the gene matches: 4. Germline assignment: CDR1 SNHLY and CDR2 FYNNEI. The CDR3 region has the DNA TGTGCCAGCAGTCGGGGACAGAGCTCCTACGAGCAGTACTTC. Its translation is CASSRGQSSYEQYF.

In its sample, this clonotype was seen a few times. The V gene is TRBV7-2, the J gene TRBJ2-3; TRBD1 might be the D (6 bases). Trimming removed 0 bases from V and 1 base from J, with 11 bases in between. The germline V gene encodes CDR1 SGHTA and CDR2 FQGNSA. This CDR3 is 16 amino acids long. The CDR3 loop reads CASSLARGSGTDTQYF. CDR3 sequence (DNA): TGTGCCAGCAGCTTAGCGAGGGGGTCGGGCACAGATACGCAGTATTTT.

The genes are TRBV4-1 and TRBJ2-5; tentatively, D is TRBD1 or TRBD2 (5 bases each). The CDR3 extends over 12 amino acids. V lost 5 bases and J lost 9, with 13 bases in between. The germline gives CDR1 MGHRA, CDR2 YSYEKL. For the CDR3, the DNA is TGCGCCAGCAGCTGGGACCATAAGGCCCAGTACTTC. It yields the protein CASSWDHKAQYF.

The CDR3 protein is CASTGTPNWEQFF. The CDR3 region has the DNA TGTGCCAGCACCGGGACTCCAAATTGGGAGCAGTTCTTC. V and J are TRBV25-1 and TRBJ2-1; possibly TRBD2 for D (6 bases). V lost 7 bases and J 10 bases, leaving 17 bases between the germline ends. Germline assignment: CDR1 MGHDK and CDR2 SYGVNS. This CDR3 contains 13 residues.

The chain couples TRBV5-1 to TRBJ2-5; TRBD2 might be the D (6 bases). This CDR3 comprises 16 residues. The V and J ends lost 0 bases and 5 bases respectively, with 17 bases between them. CDR1 is SGHRS, CDR2 YFSETQ, per germline. CDR3 DNA sequence: TGCGCCAGCAGCTTGGGAGCGGGCAGTCGTGGGGAGACCCAGTACTTC. It yields the protein CASSLGAGSRGETQYF.

This clonotype was observed a handful of times. This chain links TRBV4-1 with TRBJ1-3, with TRBD1 matching 9 bases. Germline V gene sequence: CDR1 MGHRA, CDR2 YSYEKL. There are 16 residues in the CDR3. After removal of 1 base from V and 5 bases from J, the junction contained 6 bases not matched to a gene. CDR3: CASSQADRGLRNTIYF. Here the CDR3 DNA reads TGCGCCAGCAGCCAAGCGGACAGGGGTCTGCGAAACACCATATATTTT.

This clonotype was seen a few times. V and J are TRBV20-1 and TRBJ2-5, with D tentatively TRBD2 (5 bases). The germline gives CDR1 DFQATT, CDR2 SNEGSKA (reference sequence). The CDR3 sequence is 15 residues long. CDR3 nucleotide sequence: TGCAGCGGGATAGATCGCAAGGGCACACAAGAGACCCAGTACTTC. It yields the protein CSGIDRKGTQETQYF.

This clonotype has a count of ten or more. V gene TRBV5-1 combines with J gene TRBJ2-5; D call uncertain. CDR1 is SGHRS, CDR2 YFSETQ, per germline. The V gene lost 0 bases and the J gene lost 2 bases, with 5 bases spanning the gap. The CDR3 consists of 13 residues. CDR3 sequence reads: CASSLEYQETQYF. Here the CDR3 DNA reads TGCGCCAGCAGCTTGGAGTATCAAGAGACCCAGTACTTC. The full variable domain, rest sourced from reference TRBV5-1 and TRBJ2-5, is KAGVTQTPRYLIKTRGQQVTLSCSPISGHRSVSWYQQTPGQGLQFLFEYFSETQRNKGNFPGRFSGRQFSNSRSEMNVSTLELGDSALYLCASSLEYQETQYFGPGTRLLVL.

This clonotype was counted between two and nine times. The chain links TRBV2 to TRBJ2-6; D is ambiguous. With 8 bases removed from V and 1 base from J, the gap between germline ends came to 9 bases. The germline V gene encodes CDR1 SNHLY and CDR2 FYNNEI. This CDR3 has 14 amino acids. CDR3 DNA: TGTGCCAGCGGTGTACAGTCTGGGGCCAACGTCCTGACTTTC. It translates to CASGVQSGANVLTF.

This chain uses TRBV27 with TRBJ2-1, with TRBD2 identical over 8 bases. The CDR3 totals 15 residues. V gave up 7 bases and J gave up 7 bases; unmatched junction bases: 12. CDR1 MNHEY and CDR2 SMNVEV come from the germline V gene (reference sequence). CDR3 residues: CASTGSAGGWNEQFF. The CDR3 region has the DNA TGTGCCAGCACCGGGTCTGCGGGAGGATGGAATGAGCAGTTCTTC.

V is TRBV9 and J is TRBJ1-1, with unresolved D. Germline CDR1 and CDR2: SGDLS and YYNGEE. This CDR3 has 15 amino acids. V was cut by 3 bases and J by 1 base, with 13 bases left in between. The DNA of the CDR3 is TGTGCCAGCAGCGAAAACAGCCTTACGAACACTGAAGCTTTCTTT. Translation: CASSENSLTNTEAFF.